The TCR beta chain described here comes from a study of T-cell reconstitution after alpha-beta-depleted transplantation in children. Findings and limits, study-wide: Where some patients showed high TCRbeta diversity at day 60, it came from recipient T cells and thymic progenitors that had survived. At one year after transplant, newly produced T cells mostly accounted for T-cell counts and diversity. Reports say that about two months after transplant, the alpha-beta T cells came out of several hundred graft clones that had expanded.

Preparation of the TCRbeta library used unique molecular identifiers. MiXCR was run by TCRdb on the PCR reads, yielding one entry per CDR3 protein. The repertoire consists of a few hundred thousand distinct CDR3 sequences, with roughly 16% occurring once and the leading ten covering 25% to 30%. V lost 2 bases and J 4 bases, leaving 15 bases between the germline ends. Germline V CDR1 and CDR2: SGHRS, YFSETQ. The CDR3 runs 15 residues. This clonotype was found a few times. Its antigen is not identified. The V gene is TRBV5-1, the J gene TRBJ1-1; D gene unclear. This receptor was taken from a boy in the first two years of life who had a stem cell transplant for Wiskott-Aldrich syndrome, so the T cells may come from the graft donor. Material: PBMCs, mostly from graft donor cells, obtained 360 days after TCRalphabeta/CD19-depleted stem cell transplant. This CDR3 is CASSLGNGVPTEAFF. As DNA, the CDR3 is TGCGCCAGCAGCTTAGGGAACGGCGTCCCCACTGAAGCTTTCTTT. The full variable domain, its missing parts supplied by reference TRBV5-1 and TRBJ1-1, is KAGVTQTPRYLIKTRGQQVTLSCSPISGHRSVSWYQQTPGQGLQFLFEYFSETQRNKGNFPGRFSGRQFSNSRSEMNVSTLELGDSALYLCASSLGNGVPTEAFFGQGTRLTVV.